Listed below are T cell receptor beta chains from one sample, sequenced in a study of response to subunit inactivated influenza vaccine. TCRdb analysed the RT-PCR reads with MiXCR anew, one entry per CDR3 protein. The sample consists of around 150,000 distinct CDR3 sequences, 11% of them appearing once. Sequenced here: non-naive T cells sorted from PBMCs, sampled 45 days after vaccination. These receptors were taken from a man aged 50 to 60 who received an inactivated influenza vaccine. The CDR3 runs from the conserved cysteine through the conserved F or W. Each record gives: J gene, V gene, D gene, clone size, CDR3 protein, CDR3 DNA. D genes are given only for firm matches. The size entry is marked missing in some rows and otherwise reads once, few, many or a size class.

J gene: TRBJ2-5
V gene: TRBV27
D gene: NA
clone size: many
CDR3 protein: CASSLSGETQYF
CDR3 DNA: TGTGCCAGCAGTTTATCTGGAGAGACCCAGTACTTC

J gene: TRBJ2-7
V gene: TRBV20-1
D gene: NA
clone size: NA
CDR3 protein: CSARTDSYEQYF
CDR3 DNA: TGCAGTGCGAGGACAGACTCCTACGAGCAGTACTTC

J gene: TRBJ1-6
V gene: TRBV4-1
D gene: TRBD1
clone size: NA
CDR3 protein: CASSQEGTGSSPLHF
CDR3 DNA: TGCGCCAGCAGCCAAGAGGGGACAGGGAGTTCACCCCTCCACTTT

J gene: TRBJ2-7
V gene: TRBV10-3
D gene: TRBD1
clone size: many
CDR3 protein: CAISGTGTGAYEQYF
CDR3 DNA: TGTGCCATCAGTGGTACCGGGACAGGGGCTTACGAGCAGTACTTC

J gene: TRBJ2-2
V gene: TRBV30
D gene: NA
clone size: NA
CDR3 protein: CAWSVGANTGELFF
CDR3 DNA: TGTGCCTGGAGTGTAGGGGCTAACACCGGGGAGCTGTTTTTT

J gene: TRBJ2-3
V gene: TRBV3-1
D gene: NA
clone size: few
CDR3 protein: CASSQRWGFTDTQYF
CDR3 DNA: TGTGCCAGCAGCCAACGCTGGGGTTTCACAGATACGCAGTATTTT

J gene: TRBJ2-1
V gene: TRBV2
D gene: TRBD2
clone size: few
CDR3 protein: CASRADLSLAAYNEQFF
CDR3 DNA: TGTGCCAGCCGTGCAGATCTGAGTCTAGCGGCCTACAATGAGCAGTTCTTC

J gene: TRBJ2-7
V gene: TRBV20-1
D gene: TRBD1
clone size: NA
CDR3 protein: CSARVMGQASYEQYF
CDR3 DNA: TGCAGTGCTAGAGTTATGGGACAGGCCTCCTACGAGCAGTACTTC

J gene: TRBJ2-2
V gene: TRBV12-3/TRBV12-4
D gene: TRBD1
clone size: NA
CDR3 protein: CANLMGQGNTGELFF
CDR3 DNA: TGTGCCAACCTTATGGGACAGGGAAACACCGGGGAGCTGTTTTTT

J gene: TRBJ1-6
V gene: TRBV28
D gene: NA
clone size: NA
CDR3 protein: CASSPGPYSSYNSPLHF
CDR3 DNA: TGTGCCAGCAGTCCGGGACCCTATAGCTCCTATAATTCACCCCTCCACTTT

J gene: TRBJ1-5
V gene: TRBV6-6
D gene: TRBD1
clone size: few
CDR3 protein: CASSDRVQPQHF
CDR3 DNA: TGTGCCAGCAGCGACAGGGTGCAGCCCCAGCATTTT

J gene: TRBJ1-1
V gene: TRBV7-6
D gene: NA
clone size: few
CDR3 protein: CASSPSTLGRAFF
CDR3 DNA: TGTGCCAGCAGCCCCTCGACATTAGGGCGAGCTTTCTTT

J gene: TRBJ2-3
V gene: TRBV7-2
D gene: TRBD2
clone size: many
CDR3 protein: CASSSLPGLHTDTQYF
CDR3 DNA: TGTGCCAGCAGCTCACTACCGGGACTACACACAGATACGCAGTATTTT

J gene: TRBJ2-2
V gene: TRBV12-3/TRBV12-4
D gene: NA
clone size: many
CDR3 protein: CASSPRQAGTGELFF
CDR3 DNA: TGTGCCAGCAGTCCGAGACAGGCGGGCACCGGGGAGCTGTTTTTT

J gene: TRBJ2-3
V gene: TRBV7-8
D gene: NA
clone size: many
CDR3 protein: CASSRGLGLNTQYF
CDR3 DNA: TGTGCCAGCAGCCGAGGACTGGGACTCAATACGCAGTATTTT

J gene: TRBJ1-1
V gene: TRBV12-5
D gene: NA
clone size: NA
CDR3 protein: CASGLEGGLNTEAFF
CDR3 DNA: TGTGCTAGTGGTTTGGAGGGGGGACTGAACACTGAAGCTTTCTTT

J gene: TRBJ2-7
V gene: TRBV5-1
D gene: NA
clone size: NA
CDR3 protein: CASSPGAGSYEQYF
CDR3 DNA: TGCGCCAGCAGCCCGGGGGCGGGATCCTACGAGCAGTACTTC

J gene: TRBJ2-5
V gene: TRBV5-1
D gene: NA
clone size: many
CDR3 protein: CASSLGHRQETQYF
CDR3 DNA: TGCGCCAGCAGCCTCGGACACCGCCAAGAGACCCAGTACTTC

J gene: TRBJ1-1
V gene: TRBV20-1
D gene: NA
clone size: many
CDR3 protein: CSASPGPTNTEAFF
CDR3 DNA: TGCAGTGCCTCCCCGGGTCCTACGAACACTGAAGCTTTCTTT

J gene: TRBJ1-5
V gene: TRBV4-3
D gene: TRBD1
clone size: few
CDR3 protein: CASSQDRGVNQPQHF
CDR3 DNA: TGCGCCAGCAGCCAAGACAGGGGGGTAAATCAGCCCCAGCATTTT

J gene: TRBJ2-3
V gene: TRBV12-3/TRBV12-4
D gene: NA
clone size: few
CDR3 protein: CASSPRLGHRTDTQYF
CDR3 DNA: TGTGCCAGCAGCCCAAGACTAGGCCATCGCACAGATACGCAGTATTTT

J gene: TRBJ2-7
V gene: TRBV11-2
D gene: TRBD2
clone size: NA
CDR3 protein: CASSLMRLAGPGEQYF
CDR3 DNA: TGTGCCAGCAGCTTAATGAGGCTAGCGGGGCCCGGTGAGCAGTACTTC

J gene: TRBJ1-4
V gene: TRBV20-1
D gene: NA
clone size: NA
CDR3 protein: CSARDPRALATNEKLFF
CDR3 DNA: TGCAGTGCTAGGGACCCCCGGGCCCTTGCAACTAATGAAAAACTGTTTTTT

J gene: TRBJ1-6
V gene: TRBV10-3
D gene: NA
clone size: many
CDR3 protein: CAISESRRRSSYNSPLHF
CDR3 DNA: TGTGCCATCAGTGAGTCGCGCAGACGGAGCTCCTATAATTCACCCCTCCACTTT

J gene: TRBJ2-2
V gene: TRBV5-1
D gene: NA
clone size: few
CDR3 protein: CASSLDNSALGTGELFF
CDR3 DNA: TGCGCCAGCAGCTTGGACAACAGCGCGTTGGGGACCGGGGAGCTGTTTTTT

J gene: TRBJ2-7
V gene: TRBV27
D gene: TRBD2
clone size: few
CDR3 protein: CASTVSGRAFYEQYF
CDR3 DNA: TGTGCCAGCACCGTCAGCGGGAGGGCCTTTTACGAGCAGTACTTC

J gene: TRBJ1-3
V gene: TRBV5-5
D gene: NA
clone size: many
CDR3 protein: CASSLARAAGNTIYF
CDR3 DNA: TGTGCCAGCAGCTTGGCGAGGGCAGCTGGAAACACCATATATTTT

J gene: TRBJ2-3
V gene: TRBV28
D gene: NA
clone size: few
CDR3 protein: CASFRQGADTQYF
CDR3 DNA: TGTGCCTCCTTTCGGCAGGGCGCAGATACGCAGTATTTT

J gene: TRBJ2-4
V gene: TRBV28
D gene: NA
clone size: few
CDR3 protein: CASSSTGSGNIQYF
CDR3 DNA: TGTGCCAGCAGTTCGACGGGGTCAGGGAACATTCAGTACTTC

J gene: TRBJ2-2
V gene: TRBV27
D gene: NA
clone size: many
CDR3 protein: CASTSTGELFF
CDR3 DNA: TGTGCCAGCACCAGCACCGGGGAGCTGTTTTTT

J gene: TRBJ1-2
V gene: TRBV6-1
D gene: NA
clone size: many
CDR3 protein: CASTPAANYGYTF
CDR3 DNA: TGTGCCAGCACCCCGGCAGCTAACTATGGCTACACCTTC

J gene: TRBJ2-1
V gene: TRBV6-2/TRBV6-3
D gene: NA
clone size: few
CDR3 protein: CASSPHQDNEQFF
CDR3 DNA: TGTGCCAGCAGCCCCCACCAAGACAATGAGCAGTTCTTC

J gene: TRBJ1-5
V gene: TRBV24-1
D gene: TRBD1
clone size: many
CDR3 protein: CATSDAGQGNQHF
CDR3 DNA: TGTGCCACCAGTGATGCGGGACAGGGAAACCAGCATTTT

J gene: TRBJ2-5
V gene: TRBV5-1
D gene: TRBD2
clone size: NA
CDR3 protein: CASSSTSGGVVETQYF
CDR3 DNA: TGCGCCAGCAGCTCGACTAGCGGGGGGGTAGTAGAGACCCAGTACTTC

J gene: TRBJ2-7
V gene: TRBV5-6
D gene: NA
clone size: few
CDR3 protein: CASSFSREYEQYF
CDR3 DNA: TGTGCCAGCAGCTTCTCCAGGGAGTACGAGCAGTACTTC

J gene: TRBJ2-3
V gene: TRBV5-1
D gene: NA
clone size: few
CDR3 protein: CASSLVASRDTQYF
CDR3 DNA: TGCGCCAGCAGCCTAGTGGCTTCGAGGGATACGCAGTATTTT

J gene: TRBJ2-1
V gene: TRBV24-1
D gene: NA
clone size: NA
CDR3 protein: CATSDGGEQFF
CDR3 DNA: TGTGCCACCAGTGATGGTGGCGAGCAGTTCTTC

J gene: TRBJ2-2
V gene: TRBV7-7
D gene: NA
clone size: many
CDR3 protein: CASSLAARRDTGELFF
CDR3 DNA: TGTGCTAGCAGCTTAGCGGCCCGGCGGGACACCGGGGAGCTGTTTTTT

J gene: TRBJ2-7
V gene: TRBV5-6
D gene: TRBD2
clone size: NA
CDR3 protein: CASSLPRLATSNEQYF
CDR3 DNA: TGTGCCAGCAGCTTGCCGAGACTAGCGACAAGTAACGAGCAGTACTTC

J gene: TRBJ2-7
V gene: TRBV12-3/TRBV12-4
D gene: TRBD1
clone size: few
CDR3 protein: CASSPWTGTSSYEQYF
CDR3 DNA: TGTGCCAGCAGTCCCTGGACAGGGACGAGCTCCTACGAGCAGTACTTC

J gene: TRBJ2-7
V gene: TRBV15
D gene: NA
clone size: NA
CDR3 protein: CATSRDFTYEQYF
CDR3 DNA: TGTGCCACCAGCAGAGATTTTACCTACGAGCAGTACTTC

J gene: TRBJ2-2
V gene: TRBV7-9
D gene: NA
clone size: many
CDR3 protein: CASSLPGELFF
CDR3 DNA: TGTGCCAGCAGCTTACCCGGGGAGCTGTTTTTT

J gene: TRBJ2-7
V gene: TRBV11-2
D gene: NA
clone size: few
CDR3 protein: CASSLLSLTYEQYF
CDR3 DNA: TGTGCCAGCAGCTTATTAAGCCTTACCTACGAGCAGTACTTC

J gene: TRBJ1-5
V gene: TRBV7-2
D gene: NA
clone size: many
CDR3 protein: CASSLGVNQPQHF
CDR3 DNA: TGTGCCAGCAGCTTGGGGGTCAATCAGCCCCAGCATTTT

J gene: TRBJ1-5
V gene: TRBV10-3
D gene: NA
clone size: few
CDR3 protein: CAISEWGDLSGQPQHF
CDR3 DNA: TGTGCCATCAGTGAGTGGGGGGACCTGAGCGGGCAGCCCCAGCATTTT

J gene: TRBJ2-1
V gene: TRBV20-1
D gene: NA
clone size: few
CDR3 protein: CSARAHGGSNEQFF
CDR3 DNA: TGCAGTGCTAGAGCACACGGGGGATCCAATGAGCAGTTCTTC

J gene: TRBJ1-6
V gene: TRBV3-1
D gene: NA
clone size: NA
CDR3 protein: CASSVFHSTGNSPLHF
CDR3 DNA: TGTGCCAGCAGCGTTTTCCACTCTACTGGGAATTCACCCCTCCACTTT

J gene: TRBJ2-1
V gene: TRBV6-2/TRBV6-3
D gene: TRBD2
clone size: NA
CDR3 protein: CASRTTSGRLREYNEQFF
CDR3 DNA: TGTGCCAGCAGGACGACTAGCGGGAGATTAAGGGAATACAATGAGCAGTTCTTC

J gene: TRBJ1-3
V gene: TRBV5-1
D gene: NA
clone size: many
CDR3 protein: CASSLRPESGNTIYF
CDR3 DNA: TGCGCCAGCAGCTTGCGCCCGGAGTCTGGAAACACCATATATTTT

J gene: TRBJ2-3
V gene: TRBV14
D gene: TRBD2
clone size: many
CDR3 protein: CASSRTSMTTGDTQYF
CDR3 DNA: TGTGCCAGCAGCCGGACTAGCATGACAACCGGAGATACGCAGTATTTT

J gene: TRBJ2-2
V gene: TRBV3-1
D gene: NA
clone size: NA
CDR3 protein: CASSHLPSGPSPGELFF
CDR3 DNA: TGTGCCAGCAGCCACCTCCCCTCGGGCCCTAGCCCCGGGGAGCTGTTTTTT

J gene: TRBJ2-5
V gene: TRBV10-3
D gene: NA
clone size: few
CDR3 protein: CAISYRTEETQYF
CDR3 DNA: TGTGCCATCAGTTATCGGACGGAGGAGACCCAGTACTTC

J gene: TRBJ2-1
V gene: TRBV7-2
D gene: NA
clone size: few
CDR3 protein: CASSLQVNEQFF
CDR3 DNA: TGTGCCAGCAGTCTGCAGGTAAATGAGCAGTTCTTC

J gene: TRBJ2-4
V gene: TRBV6-2/TRBV6-3
D gene: NA
clone size: few
CDR3 protein: CASSRPGLAKNIQYF
CDR3 DNA: TGTGCCAGCAGTAGACCGGGTCTAGCCAAAAACATTCAGTACTTC

J gene: TRBJ2-3
V gene: TRBV9
D gene: TRBD2
clone size: many
CDR3 protein: CASSTSSGPPYF
CDR3 DNA: TGTGCCAGCAGCACCTCTAGCGGCCCCCCATATTTT

J gene: TRBJ2-5
V gene: TRBV9
D gene: NA
clone size: many
CDR3 protein: CASSVSGTQETQYF
CDR3 DNA: TGTGCCAGCAGCGTCTCAGGGACTCAAGAGACCCAGTACTTC

J gene: TRBJ1-2
V gene: TRBV12-3/TRBV12-4
D gene: NA
clone size: few
CDR3 protein: CASSHRADYGYTF
CDR3 DNA: TGTGCCAGCAGTCACAGGGCAGACTATGGCTACACCTTC